These T cell receptor beta chains were read from a single sample in a study of OX40 agonist ivuxolimab in advanced cancers. The protocol was immunoSEQ multiplex PCR, while the TCRdb copy is restricted to in-frame clones and leaves out a portion. The sample holds 11,000 to 15,000 clones, 80% seen once. The source was CD4+ or CD8+ T cells sorted from blood, collected in a trial of the OX40 agonist ivuxolimab. The receptors here all came from an adult with an advanced solid tumor such as melanoma, head and neck, liver or kidney cancer. CDR3s include the opening cysteine and the closing phenylalanine or tryptophan. The D gene is left open where the match is weak. Rows give clone size only sometimes, using once, few, many, or a class for an expanded clone.

v_gene: TRBV30
abundance: .
j_gene: TRBJ2-5
d_gene: .
CDR3aa: CAWSYSGQETQYF

v_gene: TRBV6-4
abundance: .
j_gene: TRBJ2-1
d_gene: TRBD1
CDR3aa: CASSETDRGSDEQFF

v_gene: TRBV19
abundance: .
j_gene: TRBJ2-7
d_gene: TRBD2
CDR3aa: CASSRGLAGGGAYEQYF

v_gene: TRBV2
abundance: .
j_gene: TRBJ2-7
d_gene: TRBD2
CDR3aa: CASSEGLLAGTGDGEQYF

v_gene: TRBV7-2
abundance: .
j_gene: .
d_gene: TRBD2
CDR3aa: CASSSPSGSPHEQYF

v_gene: TRBV28
abundance: .
j_gene: TRBJ2-7
d_gene: TRBD1
CDR3aa: CAITGQGNYEQYF

v_gene: TRBV7-3
abundance: .
j_gene: TRBJ2-1
d_gene: TRBD2
CDR3aa: CASSPRLAAYNEQFF

v_gene: TRBV6-5
abundance: .
j_gene: TRBJ2-5
d_gene: .
CDR3aa: CASSPDAAGETQYF

v_gene: TRBV10-3
abundance: few
j_gene: TRBJ2-1
d_gene: .
CDR3aa: CAISEDWDLQRNEQFF

v_gene: TRBV6-1
abundance: .
j_gene: TRBJ2-1
d_gene: .
CDR3aa: CASSEGTSYNEQFF

v_gene: TRBV28
abundance: .
j_gene: TRBJ1-2
d_gene: TRBD1
CDR3aa: CASSPDRGRLRGYTF

v_gene: TRBV9
abundance: .
j_gene: TRBJ2-7
d_gene: TRBD1
CDR3aa: CASGQGYEQYF

v_gene: TRBV11-3
abundance: .
j_gene: TRBJ2-2
d_gene: .
CDR3aa: CASSPGYQNTGELFF

v_gene: TRBV6-5
abundance: .
j_gene: TRBJ2-5
d_gene: .
CDR3aa: CASSYSASEGGETQYF

v_gene: TRBV28
abundance: .
j_gene: TRBJ2-6
d_gene: TRBD1
CDR3aa: CASSLTGRLGANVLTF

v_gene: TRBV4-2
abundance: .
j_gene: TRBJ1-1
d_gene: .
CDR3aa: CASSFHNTEAFF

v_gene: TRBV25-1
abundance: few
j_gene: TRBJ1-5
d_gene: .
CDR3aa: CASSVGGDQPQHF

v_gene: TRBV2
abundance: .
j_gene: TRBJ2-1
d_gene: TRBD2
CDR3aa: CAGTLTSGRRGEQFF

v_gene: TRBV2
abundance: .
j_gene: TRBJ2-1
d_gene: .
CDR3aa: CASREGVSYNEQFF

v_gene: TRBV6-5
abundance: .
j_gene: TRBJ1-5
d_gene: .
CDR3aa: CASSHRDGSNQPQHF

v_gene: TRBV9
abundance: .
j_gene: TRBJ2-3
d_gene: .
CDR3aa: CASSVVQDSDTQYF

v_gene: TRBV28
abundance: .
j_gene: TRBJ1-5
d_gene: .
CDR3aa: CASSLGLEVYSNQPQHF

v_gene: TRBV6-1
abundance: .
j_gene: TRBJ1-2
d_gene: .
CDR3aa: CASSEEPGDQDYTF

v_gene: TRBV6-1
abundance: .
j_gene: TRBJ2-1
d_gene: TRBD1
CDR3aa: CASSVTGVNEQFF

v_gene: TRBV9
abundance: .
j_gene: TRBJ1-2
d_gene: .
CDR3aa: CASSAGLGYTF

v_gene: TRBV18
abundance: few
j_gene: TRBJ2-6
d_gene: .
CDR3aa: CASSPLPPSSGANVLTF

v_gene: TRBV28
abundance: .
j_gene: TRBJ1-1
d_gene: .
CDR3aa: CASTQKGRRNTEAFF

v_gene: TRBV7-9
abundance: .
j_gene: TRBJ1-2
d_gene: .
CDR3aa: CASSPTGSSRTF

v_gene: TRBV5-1
abundance: .
j_gene: TRBJ2-7
d_gene: .
CDR3aa: CASSPGTEAYEQYF

v_gene: TRBV6-1
abundance: few
j_gene: TRBJ2-7
d_gene: .
CDR3aa: CASSEGYSEQYF

v_gene: TRBV6-5
abundance: many
j_gene: TRBJ1-1
d_gene: TRBD1
CDR3aa: CASNVMAGGSTEAFF

v_gene: TRBV7-9
abundance: .
j_gene: TRBJ2-1
d_gene: TRBD2
CDR3aa: CASSSGLAGVAHNEQFF

v_gene: TRBV11-2
abundance: .
j_gene: TRBJ2-1
d_gene: .
CDR3aa: CASRREMREQFF

v_gene: TRBV29-1
abundance: .
j_gene: TRBJ1-1
d_gene: .
CDR3aa: CSVEDRENTEAFF

v_gene: TRBV6-5
abundance: .
j_gene: TRBJ2-7
d_gene: .
CDR3aa: CASSPGTQYEQYF

v_gene: TRBV19
abundance: few
j_gene: TRBJ1-5
d_gene: .
CDR3aa: CASNAVLGSNQPQHF

v_gene: TRBV4-2
abundance: .
j_gene: TRBJ1-6
d_gene: .
CDR3aa: CASSRAPGGPLHF

v_gene: TRBV27
abundance: .
j_gene: TRBJ2-7
d_gene: TRBD1
CDR3aa: CASSSGQIYEQYF

v_gene: TRBV9
abundance: .
j_gene: TRBJ1-2
d_gene: TRBD1
CDR3aa: CASSVEGAANYGYTF

v_gene: TRBV11-2
abundance: .
j_gene: TRBJ2-3
d_gene: .
CDR3aa: CASSLGGRQEDTQYF

v_gene: TRBV11-2
abundance: .
j_gene: TRBJ2-7
d_gene: .
CDR3aa: CASSLGWAGAYEQYF